The T cell receptor (beta chain) under discussion was sequenced for a study of graft-versus-host responses after intestinal transplantation. Study at large: Anti-thymocyte globulin was used for induction in all recipients, who then took tacrolimus and steroids for about 3 years.

V was clipped by 0 bases and J by 3 bases, with 12 bases between them. The CDR3 runs 15 residues. From germline, CDR1 is LNHNV and CDR2 YYDKDF (reference sequence). About this clone: Its antigen remains unknown.

Measured with immunoSEQ multiplex PCR; TCRdb has only the in-frame clones, and not every one. The data show about 88,000 clones, 94% seen once. Study-level results: Recipient marrow harbored GvH clones, some of which surfaced first in ileum or blood. Declining HvG levels early post-transplant were linked to peak circulating GvH clone levels. Allograft graft-versus-host to host-versus-graft clonal ratios ran high in patients with graft-donor T cell macrochimerism.

Sequencing was performed on unstimulated CD4+ T cells sorted from spleen or lymph node cells, taken before transplant. This clonotype was sampled from a human donor who was the organ donor for an intestinal transplant. This chain uses TRBV15 with TRBJ2-7; D perhaps matches TRBD1 (6 bases). CDR3 protein: CATSRDRGKYYEQYF. CDR3 bases: TGTGCCACCAGCAGAGATAGGGGGAAGTACTACGAGCAGTACTTC.